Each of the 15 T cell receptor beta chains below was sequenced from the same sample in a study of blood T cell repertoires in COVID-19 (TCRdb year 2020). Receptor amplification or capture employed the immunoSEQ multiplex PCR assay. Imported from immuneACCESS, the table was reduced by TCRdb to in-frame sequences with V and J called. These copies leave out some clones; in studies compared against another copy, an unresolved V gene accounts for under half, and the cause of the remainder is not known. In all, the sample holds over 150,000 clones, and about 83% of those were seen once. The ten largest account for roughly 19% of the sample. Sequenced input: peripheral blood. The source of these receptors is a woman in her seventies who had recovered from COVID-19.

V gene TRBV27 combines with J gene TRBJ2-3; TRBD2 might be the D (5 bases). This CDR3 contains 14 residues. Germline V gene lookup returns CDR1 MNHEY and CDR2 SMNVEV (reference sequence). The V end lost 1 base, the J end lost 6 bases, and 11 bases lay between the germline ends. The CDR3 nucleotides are TGTGCCAGCAGTTTATGGGGAGCTGCGGATACGCAGTATTTT. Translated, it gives CASSLWGAADTQYF.

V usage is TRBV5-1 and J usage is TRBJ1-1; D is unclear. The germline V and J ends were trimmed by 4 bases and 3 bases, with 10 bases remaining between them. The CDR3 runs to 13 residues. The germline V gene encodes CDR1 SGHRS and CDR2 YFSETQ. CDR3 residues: CASSPGSYTEAFF. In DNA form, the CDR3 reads TGCGCCAGCAGCCCGGGGAGTTACACTGAAGCTTTCTTT.

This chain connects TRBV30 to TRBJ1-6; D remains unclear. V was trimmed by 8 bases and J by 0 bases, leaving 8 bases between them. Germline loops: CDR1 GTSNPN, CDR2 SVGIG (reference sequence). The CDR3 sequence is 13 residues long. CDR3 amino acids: CALSSSYNSPLHF. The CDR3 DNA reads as TGTGCCCTTTCCAGCTCCTATAATTCACCCCTCCACTTT.

DNA for the CDR3: TGTGCCAGCAGCGTAGGGGGGGAGGAGACCCAGTACTTC. Its translation is CASSVGGEETQYF. The J gene is TRBJ2-5, the V gene TRBV9, with TRBD2 as a possible D gene (6 bases). Germline V gives CDR1 SGDLS, CDR2 YYNGEE. This CDR3 is 13 amino acids long. Trimming took off 0 bases at V and 5 bases at J, with 8 bases between the two ends.

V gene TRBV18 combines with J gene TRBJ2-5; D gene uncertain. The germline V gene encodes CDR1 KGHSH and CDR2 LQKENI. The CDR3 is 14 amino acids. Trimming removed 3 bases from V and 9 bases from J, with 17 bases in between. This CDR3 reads CASSPGGSNEAQYF. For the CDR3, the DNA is TGTGCCAGCTCACCCGGCGGTTCGAACGAGGCCCAGTACTTC. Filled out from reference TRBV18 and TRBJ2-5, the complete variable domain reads NAGVMQNPRHLVRRRGQEARLRCSPMKGHSHVYWYRQLPEEGLKFMVYLQKENIIDESGMPKERFSAEFPKEGPSILRIQQVVRGDSAAYFCASSPGGSNEAQYFGPGTRLLVL.

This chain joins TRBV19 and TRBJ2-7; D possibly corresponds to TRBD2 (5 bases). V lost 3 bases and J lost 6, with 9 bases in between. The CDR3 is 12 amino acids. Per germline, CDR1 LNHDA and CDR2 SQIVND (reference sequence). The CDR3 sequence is CASSMIRGEQYF. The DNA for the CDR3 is TGTGCCAGTAGTATGATCCGGGGCGAGCAGTACTTC.

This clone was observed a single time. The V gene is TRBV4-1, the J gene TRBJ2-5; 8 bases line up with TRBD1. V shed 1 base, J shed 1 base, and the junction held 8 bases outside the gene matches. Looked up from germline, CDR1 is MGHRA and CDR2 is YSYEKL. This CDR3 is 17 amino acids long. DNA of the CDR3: TGCGCCAGCAGCCAAGGGTTCGACAGGGGATCCCAAGAGACCCAGTACTTC. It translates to CASSQGFDRGSQETQYF.

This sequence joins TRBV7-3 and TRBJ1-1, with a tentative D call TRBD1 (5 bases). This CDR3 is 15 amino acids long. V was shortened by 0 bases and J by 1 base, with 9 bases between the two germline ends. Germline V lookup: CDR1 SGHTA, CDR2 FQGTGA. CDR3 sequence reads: CASSLTRDPNTEAFF. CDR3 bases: TGTGCCAGCAGCTTAACCAGGGATCCGAACACTGAAGCTTTCTTT.

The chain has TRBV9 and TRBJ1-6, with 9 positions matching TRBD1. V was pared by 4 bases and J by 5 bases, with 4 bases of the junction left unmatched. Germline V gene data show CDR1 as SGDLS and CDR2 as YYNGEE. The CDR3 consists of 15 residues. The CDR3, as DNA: TGTGCCAGCAGCTCCCGGGACAGGGATAATTCACCCCTCCACTTT. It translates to CASSSRDRDNSPLHF. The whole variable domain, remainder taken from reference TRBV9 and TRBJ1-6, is DSGVTQTPKHLITATGQRVTLRCSPRSGDLSVYWYQQSLDQGLQFLIQYYNGEERAKGNILERFSAQQFPDLHSELNLSSLELGDSALYFCASSSRDRDNSPLHFGNGTRLTVT.

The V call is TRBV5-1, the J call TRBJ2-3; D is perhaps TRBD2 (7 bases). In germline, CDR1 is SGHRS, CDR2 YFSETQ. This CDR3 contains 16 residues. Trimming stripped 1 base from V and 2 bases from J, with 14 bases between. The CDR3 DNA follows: TGCGCCAGCAGCTTGCGGGTGGGGGGGCCCACAGATACGCAGTATTTT. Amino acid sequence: CASSLRVGGPTDTQYF. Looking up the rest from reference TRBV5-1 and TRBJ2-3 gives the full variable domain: KAGVTQTPRYLIKTRGQQVTLSCSPISGHRSVSWYQQTPGQGLQFLFEYFSETQRNKGNFPGRFSGRQFSNSRSEMNVSTLELGDSALYLCASSLRVGGPTDTQYFGPGTRLTVL.

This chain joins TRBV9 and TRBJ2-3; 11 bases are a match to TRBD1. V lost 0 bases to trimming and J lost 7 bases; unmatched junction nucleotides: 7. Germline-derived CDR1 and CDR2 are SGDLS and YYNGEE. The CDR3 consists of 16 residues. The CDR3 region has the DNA TGTGCCAGCAGCGTAGGCCCGGGACAGGGGGAATATACGCAGTATTTT. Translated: CASSVGPGQGEYTQYF.

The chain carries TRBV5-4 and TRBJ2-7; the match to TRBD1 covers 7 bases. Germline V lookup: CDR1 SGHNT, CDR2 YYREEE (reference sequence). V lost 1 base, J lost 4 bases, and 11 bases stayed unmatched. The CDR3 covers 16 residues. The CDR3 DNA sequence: TGTGCCAGCAGCTTGCGGAAGGGGGCTGGTATGTACGAGCAGTACTTC. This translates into CASSLRKGAGMYEQYF.

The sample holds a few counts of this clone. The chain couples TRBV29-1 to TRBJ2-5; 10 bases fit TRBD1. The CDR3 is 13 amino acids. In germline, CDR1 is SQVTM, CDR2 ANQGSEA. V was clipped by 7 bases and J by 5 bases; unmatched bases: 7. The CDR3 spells CSARTGGEETQYF. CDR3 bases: TGCAGCGCTAGGACAGGGGGAGAGGAGACCCAGTACTTC. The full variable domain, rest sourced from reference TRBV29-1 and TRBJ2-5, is SAVISQKPSRDICQRGTSLTIQCQVDSQVTMMFWYRQQPGQSLTLIATANQGSEATYESGFVIDKFPISRPNLTFSTLTVSNMSPEDSSIYLCSARTGGEETQYFGPGTRLLVL.

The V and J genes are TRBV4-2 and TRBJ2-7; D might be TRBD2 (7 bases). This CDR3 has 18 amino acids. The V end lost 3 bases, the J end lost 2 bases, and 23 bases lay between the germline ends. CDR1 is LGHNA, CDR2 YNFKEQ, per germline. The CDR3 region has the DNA TGTGCCAGCAGCCAGCATTCCGGGGGAGGGAGGGGGGCCTACGAGCAGTACTTC. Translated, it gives CASSQHSGGGRGAYEQYF.

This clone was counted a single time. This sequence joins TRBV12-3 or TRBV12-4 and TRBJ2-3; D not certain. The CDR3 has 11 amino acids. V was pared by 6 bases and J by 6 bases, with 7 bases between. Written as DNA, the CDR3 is TGTGCCAGCAGGCTGCGGGATACGCAGTATTTT. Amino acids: CASRLRDTQYF.